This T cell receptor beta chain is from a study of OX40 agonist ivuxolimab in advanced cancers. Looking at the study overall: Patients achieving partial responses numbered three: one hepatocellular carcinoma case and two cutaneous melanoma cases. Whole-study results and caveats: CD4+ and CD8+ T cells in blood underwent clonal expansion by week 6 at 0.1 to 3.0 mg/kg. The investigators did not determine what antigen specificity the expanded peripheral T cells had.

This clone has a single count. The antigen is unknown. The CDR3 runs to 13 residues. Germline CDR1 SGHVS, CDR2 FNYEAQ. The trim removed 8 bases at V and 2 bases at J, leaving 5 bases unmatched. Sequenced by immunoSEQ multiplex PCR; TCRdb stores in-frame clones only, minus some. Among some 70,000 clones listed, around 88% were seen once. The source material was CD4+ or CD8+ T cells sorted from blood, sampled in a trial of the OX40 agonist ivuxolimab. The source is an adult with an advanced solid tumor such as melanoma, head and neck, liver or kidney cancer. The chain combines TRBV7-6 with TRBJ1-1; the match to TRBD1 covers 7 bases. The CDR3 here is CASRGQPNTEAFF. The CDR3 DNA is TGTGCCAGCCGGGGACAGCCCAACACTGAAGCTTTCTTT.